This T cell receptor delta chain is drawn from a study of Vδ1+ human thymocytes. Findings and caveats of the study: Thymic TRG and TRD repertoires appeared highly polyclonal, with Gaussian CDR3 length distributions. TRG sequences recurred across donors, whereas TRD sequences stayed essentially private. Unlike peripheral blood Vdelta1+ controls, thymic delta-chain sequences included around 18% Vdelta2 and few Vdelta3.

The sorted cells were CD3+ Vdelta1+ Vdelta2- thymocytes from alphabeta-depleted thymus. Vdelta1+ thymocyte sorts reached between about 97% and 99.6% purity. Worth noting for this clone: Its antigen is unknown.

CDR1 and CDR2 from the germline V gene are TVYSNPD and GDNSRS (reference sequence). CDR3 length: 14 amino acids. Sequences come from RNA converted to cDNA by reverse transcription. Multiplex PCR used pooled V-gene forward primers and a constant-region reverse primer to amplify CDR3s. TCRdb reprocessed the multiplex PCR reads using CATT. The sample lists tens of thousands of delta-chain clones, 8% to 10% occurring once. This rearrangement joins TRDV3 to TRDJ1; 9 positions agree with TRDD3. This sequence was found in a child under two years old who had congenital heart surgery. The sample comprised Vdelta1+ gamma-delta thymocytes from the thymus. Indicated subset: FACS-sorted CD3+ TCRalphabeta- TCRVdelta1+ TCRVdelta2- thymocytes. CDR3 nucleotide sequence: TGTGCTCGTACTGGGGGACCATACACCGATAAACTCATCTTT. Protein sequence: CARTGGPYTDKLIF.